The 3 T cell receptor beta chains listed next were all sequenced from one sample in a study of OX40 agonist ivuxolimab in advanced cancers. Profiling relied on immunoSEQ multiplex PCR, and the TCRdb table lists in-frame clones only, not all of them. This table holds more than 55,000 clones, approximately 79% found once. The sequences come from CD4+ or CD8+ T cells sorted from blood, collected in a trial of the OX40 agonist ivuxolimab. These receptors were collected from an adult with an advanced solid tumor such as melanoma, head and neck, liver or kidney cancer.

The chain is built from TRBV28 and TRBJ2-1, with D uncertain. Germline loops: CDR1 MDHEN, CDR2 SYDVKM. There are 12 residues in the CDR3. The germline V and J ends were trimmed by 4 bases and 9 bases, with 10 bases remaining between them. This CDR3 is CASSSVWAEQFF. The CDR3, as DNA: TGTGCCAGCAGTTCCGTTTGGGCTGAGCAGTTCTTC.

The gene calls are TRBV11-3 and TRBJ2-1; tentatively, D is TRBD1 or TRBD2 (5 bases each). This CDR3 has 16 residues. CDR1 SGHNT and CDR2 YENEEA come from the germline V gene. V was shortened by 2 bases and J by 0 bases, with 11 bases between the two germline ends. CDR3 residues: CASSLLPGSSYNEQFF. In DNA, the CDR3 is TGTGCCAGCAGCTTACTTCCAGGGAGCTCCTACAATGAGCAGTTCTTC.

V and J are TRBV6-1 and TRBJ2-7; D might be TRBD2 (6 bases). The germline gives CDR1 MNHNS, CDR2 SASEGT. The CDR3 extends over 10 amino acids. CDR3 bases: TGTGCGGTGGGGGACTGGGAGCAGTACTTC. Residues: CAVGDWEQYF.